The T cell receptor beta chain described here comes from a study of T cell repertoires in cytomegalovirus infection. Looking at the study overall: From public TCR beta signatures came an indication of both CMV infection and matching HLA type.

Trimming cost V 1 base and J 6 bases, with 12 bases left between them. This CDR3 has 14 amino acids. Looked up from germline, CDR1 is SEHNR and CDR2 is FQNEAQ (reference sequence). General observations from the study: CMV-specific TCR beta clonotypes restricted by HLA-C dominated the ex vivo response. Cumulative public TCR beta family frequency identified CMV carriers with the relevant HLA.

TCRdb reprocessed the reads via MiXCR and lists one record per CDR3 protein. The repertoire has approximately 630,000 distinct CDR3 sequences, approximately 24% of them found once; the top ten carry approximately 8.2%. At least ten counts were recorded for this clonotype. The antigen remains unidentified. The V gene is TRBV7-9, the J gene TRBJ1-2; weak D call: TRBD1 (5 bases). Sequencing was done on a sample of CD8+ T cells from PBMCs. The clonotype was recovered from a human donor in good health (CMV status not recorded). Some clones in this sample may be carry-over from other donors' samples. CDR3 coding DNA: TGTGCCAGCAGCTTAGGGGGCAGCTTGAATGGCTACACCTTC. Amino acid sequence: CASSLGGSLNGYTF.